The 29 T cell receptor beta chains reported below all come from one sample, sequenced in a study of T cell repertoires in cytomegalovirus infection. Their recognized antigens are unknown. TCRdb called the reads again in MiXCR, with one record for every CDR3 protein. The sample contains under 850,000 distinct CDR3 sequences, around 31% of which appear only once. The sample consisted of cultured PBMCs, taken from culture after CMV antigen stimulation. The receptors originated from a human donor in good health (CMV status not recorded). Some clones in this sample may be carry-over from other donors' samples.

This clonotype occurred a few times. The rearrangement links TRBV6-1 to TRBJ2-7, with 7 nucleotides matching TRBD1. Losses at the gene ends were 6 bases for V and 5 bases for J; bases not matched to a gene: 10. Germline V gives CDR1 MNHNS, CDR2 SASEGT. The CDR3 covers 14 residues. The CDR3 spells CASRPAGGGDEQYF. As DNA, the CDR3 is TGTGCCAGCAGGCCAGCAGGGGGTGGCGACGAGCAGTACTTC.

This chain links TRBV7-6 with TRBJ2-1; 13 nucleotides agree with TRBD2. Germline trimming cut 5 bases from V and 5 bases from J; bases unmatched to any gene: 12. The V gene's germline CDR1 is SGHVS and CDR2 FNYEAQ. The CDR3 contains 18 residues. CDR3 DNA: TGTGCCAGCAGCCAGTTCCGGACTAGCGGGAGCTATGACAATGAGCAGTTCTTC. Amino acid sequence: CASSQFRTSGSYDNEQFF. Based on the CDR3 plus reference TRBV7-6 and TRBJ2-1, the full variable domain is GAGVSQSPRYKVTKRGQDVALRCDPISGHVSLYWYRQALGQGPEFLTYFNYEAQQDKSGLPNDRFSAERPEGSISTLTIQRTEQRDSAMYRCASSQFRTSGSYDNEQFFGPGTRLTVL.

This clonotype is a singleton in its sample. This chain joins TRBV20-1 and TRBJ2-1; D perhaps matches TRBD1 (6 bases). Trimming removed 1 base at V and 9 bases at J, with 22 bases between. Germline assignment: CDR1 DFQATT and CDR2 SNEGSKA (reference sequence). The CDR3 totals 16 residues. In DNA, the CDR3 is TGCAGTGCTAGAGCGCCAGGGGATCCTTGGGGTGGTGAGCAGTTCTTC. It specifies CSARAPGDPWGGEQFF.

The chain joins TRBV10-3 to TRBJ2-2, with D maybe TRBD2 (5 bases). The germline V gene has CDR1 ENHRY and CDR2 SYGVKD. Trimming left V 0 bases short and J 0 bases short, with 8 bases between. The CDR3 runs 16 residues. CDR3 loop: CAISESGATNTGELFF. In nucleotides, the CDR3 is TGTGCCATCAGTGAGTCGGGAGCAACGAACACCGGGGAGCTGTTTTTT.

V gene TRBV30 combines with J gene TRBJ2-6; weak D call: TRBD1 (6 bases). Germline V gene sequence: CDR1 GTSNPN, CDR2 SVGIG (reference sequence). V was shortened by 0 bases and J by 4 bases, with 10 bases between the two germline ends. The length of the CDR3 is 15 residues. Written as DNA, the CDR3 is TGTGCCTGGAGTGTAGGACAGCACGGGGCCAACGTCCTGACTTTC. This sequence encodes CAWSVGQHGANVLTF.

This clonotype was detected only a few times. This rearrangement joins TRBV28 to TRBJ2-4, with TRBD2 matching over 7 bases. The CDR3 runs to 15 residues. From germline, CDR1 is MDHEN and CDR2 SYDVKM. The V and J ends lost 2 bases and 1 base, in that order; junction bases with no gene match: 2. The CDR3: CASSLRRGAKNIQYF. The CDR3 nucleotides read TGTGCCAGCAGTTTACGGCGGGGGGCCAAAAACATTCAGTACTTC.

V usage is TRBV4-3 and J usage is TRBJ2-5, with TRBD2 identical over 8 bases. CDR1 LGHNA and CDR2 YSLEER come from the germline V gene. The CDR3 has 21 amino acids. V lost 0 bases to trimming and J lost 5 bases; unmatched junction nucleotides: 23. As DNA, the CDR3 is TGCGCCAGCAGCCAAGAGTTCGGTCTAGCGGGTACTAGCATTGGCCGGGAGACCCAGTACTTC. As protein: CASSQEFGLAGTSIGRETQYF.

V usage is TRBV10-1 and J usage is TRBJ2-2; TRBD2 matches at 9 bases. Per the germline V gene, CDR1 is WNHNN and CDR2 is SYGVQD (reference sequence). Trimming removed 6 bases from V and 6 bases from J; junction bases left unmatched: 8. This CDR3 region has 15 residues. The CDR3: CASSPAGGWAGELFF. The CDR3 DNA sequence: TGCGCCAGCAGCCCAGCGGGAGGTTGGGCCGGGGAGCTGTTTTTT.

The genes are TRBV7-2 and TRBJ2-4; tentative D call: TRBD1 (5 bases). Germline lookup yields CDR1 SGHTA and CDR2 FQGNSA. This CDR3 contains 13 residues. Trimming left V 4 bases short and J 9 bases short, with 13 bases between. CDR3 protein: CASSSLGLSIQYF. CDR3 sequence (DNA): TGTGCCAGCAGCTCCTTGGGGCTGAGCATTCAGTACTTC.

The table lists this clonotype with many counts. V gene TRBV10-2 combines with J gene TRBJ2-4; D might be TRBD1 or TRBD2, each matching 6 bases. Germline V CDR1 and CDR2: WSHSY, SAAADI. Trimming took off 8 bases at V and 0 bases at J, with 14 bases between the two ends. The CDR3 spans 15 residues. CDR3 in amino acids: CASAEGGLAKNIQYF. The CDR3 DNA sequence: TGCGCCAGCGCCGAGGGGGGCTTAGCCAAAAACATTCAGTACTTC.

This chain joins TRBV27 and TRBJ2-7; TRBD2 agrees at 9 bases. There are 15 residues in the CDR3. CDR1 is MNHEY, CDR2 SMNVEV, per germline (reference sequence). J was trimmed by 2 bases and V by 0 bases; bases with no gene match: 2. The CDR3 coding sequence is TGTGCCAGCAGTTTATCGGGGACTAGCCCCTACGAGCAGTACTTC. Translating it yields CASSLSGTSPYEQYF.

The gene calls are TRBV11-3 and TRBJ2-1; 10 bases align to TRBD2. V lost 5 bases to trimming and J lost 9 bases; unmatched junction nucleotides: 7. CDR1 is SGHNT, CDR2 YENEEA, per germline. CDR3 length: 14 amino acids. The CDR3 spells CASSSRTSGPEQFF. CDR3 nucleotide sequence: TGTGCCAGCAGCAGCCGGACTAGCGGACCTGAGCAGTTCTTC.

This chain links TRBV12-3 or TRBV12-4 with TRBJ1-5; 10 bases line up with TRBD1. V trimming: 10 bases; J trimming: 4 bases; junction bases outside the gene matches: 4. This CDR3 has 13 residues. CDR3 amino acids: CATRQGANQPQHF. For the CDR3, the DNA is TGTGCCACGAGACAGGGGGCGAATCAGCCCCAGCATTTT.

This clonotype was counted only a few times. The V gene is TRBV19, the J gene TRBJ2-5; D possibly corresponds to TRBD1 (6 bases). The germline V and J ends were trimmed by 7 bases and 4 bases, with 19 bases remaining between them. This CDR3 spans 15 amino acids. CDR1 is LNHDA, CDR2 SQIVND, per germline (reference sequence). The CDR3 DNA sequence: TGTGCCAGTAATCAGAACAGGGCGAACTCAGAGACCCAGTACTTC. As protein: CASNQNRANSETQYF.

This clonotype was found a few times. In DNA form, the CDR3 reads TGTGCCAGCAGCCGGAGCGGGGAGACCCAGTACTTC. Its translation is CASSRSGETQYF. The rearrangement links TRBV7-8 to TRBJ2-5; D is perhaps TRBD2 (6 bases). Germline CDR1 reads SGHVS; CDR2 reads FQNEAQ. This CDR3 has 12 amino acids. With 5 bases removed from V and 5 bases from J, the gap between germline ends came to 9 bases.

The table lists this clonotype with a few counts. V and J are TRBV5-1 and TRBJ2-3; 7 nucleotides align to TRBD2. Trimming took 4 bases from V and 5 from J; bases not matched to a gene: 7. Germline CDR1 reads SGHRS; CDR2 reads YFSETQ. This CDR3 is built from 14 residues. As DNA, the CDR3 is TGCGCCAGCAGCAAGACTAGCACCGGAGATACGCAGTATTTT. Translated, it gives CASSKTSTGDTQYF.

The chain links TRBV27 to TRBJ1-5, with D unclear. Trimming removed 3 bases at V and 6 bases at J, with 9 bases between. Germline V gives CDR1 MNHEY, CDR2 SMNVEV (reference sequence). CDR3 length: 13 amino acids. CDR3 nucleotides: TGTGCCAGCAGTTTCGTGGTCGGTCAGCCCCAGCATTTT. The encoded protein is CASSFVVGQPQHF.

This clonotype has only a few counts. V and J are TRBV7-2 and TRBJ2-1; D tentatively reads TRBD1 or TRBD2 (6 bases each). The CDR3 has 14 residues. Germline V gives CDR1 SGHTA, CDR2 FQGNSA. Trimming removed 5 bases from V and 5 bases from J, with 13 bases in between. The CDR3 here is CASSPTGADNEQFF. The CDR3 bases are TGTGCCAGCAGCCCAACGGGGGCCGACAATGAGCAGTTCTTC.

This clonotype was observed a handful of times. This chain joins TRBV12-5 and TRBJ1-5; D gene ambiguous. CDR1 is LGHNT, CDR2 FRNRAP, per germline. This CDR3 comprises 13 residues. The ends were cut back, 4 bases at V and 5 bases at J, with 9 bases in the middle. The chain's CDR3 is CASGSREYQPQHF. Here the CDR3 DNA reads TGTGCTAGTGGTTCCCGGGAGTATCAGCCCCAGCATTTT.

The CDR3 sequence is CSASGAGSEQFF. In DNA, the CDR3 is TGCAGTGCTAGTGGAGCGGGGAGCGAGCAGTTCTTC. The J gene is TRBJ2-1, the V gene TRBV20-1; 7 bases are shared with TRBD2. This CDR3 contains 12 residues. J was trimmed by 10 bases and V by 3 bases; bases with no gene match: 6. The germline gives CDR1 DFQATT, CDR2 SNEGSKA (reference sequence).

The J gene is TRBJ1-1, the V gene TRBV27; possibly TRBD1 for D (6 bases). Germline lookup yields CDR1 MNHEY and CDR2 SMNVEV (reference sequence). The CDR3 has 13 amino acids. With 8 bases removed from V and 1 base from J, the gap between germline ends came to 11 bases. The CDR3 here is CASGTGKNTEAFF. DNA of the CDR3: TGTGCCAGCGGTACAGGGAAGAACACTGAAGCTTTCTTT.

This clonotype appeared many times. This sequence joins TRBV7-2 and TRBJ2-7, with D unresolved. Trimming cost V 0 bases and J 2 bases, with 11 bases left between them. Germline loops: CDR1 SGHTA, CDR2 FQGNSA. The CDR3 length is 15 residues. The CDR3 nucleotides are TGTGCCAGCAGCTTAGCGGGCCAGGACCCCTACGAGCAGTACTTC. Encoded protein: CASSLAGQDPYEQYF.

This clonotype came up many times. The rearrangement uses TRBV7-2 and TRBJ1-5, with D hard to call. This CDR3 contains 15 residues. Germline CDR1 SGHTA, CDR2 FQGNSA. V was shortened by 7 bases and J by 7 bases, with 20 bases between the two germline ends. The CDR3 spells CASTLGWGTSQPQHF. In DNA form, the CDR3 reads TGTGCCAGCACCTTGGGTTGGGGTACCTCCCAGCCCCAGCATTTT.

The J gene is TRBJ2-2, the V gene TRBV7-8, with TRBD1 matching over 10 bases. Germline-derived CDR1 and CDR2 are SGHVS and FQNEAQ. There are 17 residues in the CDR3. With 0 bases clipped from V and 4 bases from J, the junction kept 5 bases outside the gene matches. CDR3 nucleotide sequence: TGTGCCAGCAGCTTAGCGGGCCGGACAGGGGGCACCGGGGAGCTGTTTTTT. As protein: CASSLAGRTGGTGELFF.

The V gene is TRBV19, the J gene TRBJ1-3, with D possibly matching TRBD1 (6 bases). The germline V and J ends were trimmed by 8 bases and 0 bases, with 11 bases remaining between them. Per germline, CDR1 LNHDA and CDR2 SQIVND (reference sequence). The CDR3 covers 14 residues. CDR3 DNA sequence: TGTGCCAGTCGGAAGGGGGGCTCTGGAAACACCATATATTTT. It codes for CASRKGGSGNTIYF. Drawing the rest from reference TRBV19 and TRBJ1-3, the complete variable domain is DGGITQSPKYLFRKEGQNVTLSCEQNLNHDAMYWYRQDPGQGLRLIYYSQIVNDFQKGDIAEGYSVSREKKESFPLTVTSAQKNPTAFYLCASRKGGSGNTIYFGEGSWLTVV.

This clonotype was detected only a few times. The V and J genes are TRBV7-9 and TRBJ2-5; the D gene is possibly TRBD1 (5 bases). The CDR3 spans 17 residues. Germline CDR1 SEHNR, CDR2 FQNEAQ (reference sequence). V lost 2 bases and J lost 0, with 16 bases in between. CDR3 sequence (DNA): TGTGCCAGCAGCTTAAGGGGTGGCAGGACGTACCAAGAGACCCAGTACTTC. It specifies CASSLRGGRTYQETQYF.

This chain joins TRBV7-2 and TRBJ2-3; D gene uncertain. Germline V gene lookup returns CDR1 SGHTA and CDR2 FQGNSA. Trimming removed 8 bases from V and 6 bases from J, with 12 bases in between. This CDR3 is 12 amino acids long. CDR3 bases: TGTGCCAGCTCTGTAGTGTTTGATACGCAGTATTTT. The encoded protein is CASSVVFDTQYF.

The chain is built from TRBV5-1 and TRBJ2-5; 11 bases map to TRBD2. Losses at the gene ends were 2 bases for V and 2 bases for J; bases not matched to a gene: 5. CDR3 length: 16 amino acids. Germline V lookup: CDR1 SGHRS, CDR2 YFSETQ. This CDR3 reads CASSFLAGGVQETQYF. In nucleotides, the CDR3 is TGCGCCAGCAGCTTCCTAGCGGGGGGCGTTCAAGAGACCCAGTACTTC.

This clonotype was counted many times. The chain links TRBV7-2 to TRBJ1-2; no clear D. CDR1 and CDR2 from the germline V gene are SGHTA and FQGNSA. Deletions cut 1 base from V and 6 bases from J, with 15 bases between. The CDR3 runs to 15 residues. CDR3 sequence: CASSLDGPTLHGYTF. In nucleotides, the CDR3 is TGTGCCAGCAGCTTAGATGGACCGACTCTTCATGGCTACACCTTC.